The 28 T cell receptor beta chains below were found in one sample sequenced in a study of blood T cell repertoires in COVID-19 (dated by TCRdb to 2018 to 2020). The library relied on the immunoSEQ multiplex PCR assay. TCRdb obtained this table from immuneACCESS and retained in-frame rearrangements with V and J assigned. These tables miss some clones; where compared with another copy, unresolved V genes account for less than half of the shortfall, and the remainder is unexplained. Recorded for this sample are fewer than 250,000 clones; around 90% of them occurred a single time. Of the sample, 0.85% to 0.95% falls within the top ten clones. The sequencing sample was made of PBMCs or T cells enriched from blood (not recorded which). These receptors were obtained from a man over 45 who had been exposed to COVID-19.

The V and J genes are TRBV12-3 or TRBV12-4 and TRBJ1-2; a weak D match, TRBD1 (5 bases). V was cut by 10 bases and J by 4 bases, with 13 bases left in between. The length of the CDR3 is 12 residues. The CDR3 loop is CAKGDSPYGYTF. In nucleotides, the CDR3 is TGTGCCAAAGGAGACAGCCCCTATGGCTACACCTTC.

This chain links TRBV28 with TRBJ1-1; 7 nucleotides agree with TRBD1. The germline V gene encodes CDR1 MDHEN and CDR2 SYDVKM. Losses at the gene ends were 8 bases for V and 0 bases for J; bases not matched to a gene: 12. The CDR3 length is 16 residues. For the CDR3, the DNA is TGTGCCAGCCCTCCTACCGGGACAGAGATGAACACTGAAGCTTTCTTT. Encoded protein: CASPPTGTEMNTEAFF.

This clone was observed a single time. The chain's CDR3 is CSVGWTGENYGYTF. The CDR3, as DNA: TGCAGCGTTGGATGGACAGGGGAAAACTATGGCTACACCTTC. V and J are TRBV29-1 and TRBJ1-2, with 9 bases that match TRBD1. This CDR3 has 14 residues. With 4 bases clipped from V and 2 bases from J, the junction kept 5 bases outside the gene matches. The germline V gene has CDR1 SQVTM and CDR2 ANQGSEA.

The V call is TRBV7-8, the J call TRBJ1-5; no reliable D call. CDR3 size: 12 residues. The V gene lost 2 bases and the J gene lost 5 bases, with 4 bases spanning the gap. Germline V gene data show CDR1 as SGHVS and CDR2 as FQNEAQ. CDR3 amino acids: CASSLTDQPQHF. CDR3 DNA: TGTGCCAGCAGCTTAACAGATCAGCCCCAGCATTTT.

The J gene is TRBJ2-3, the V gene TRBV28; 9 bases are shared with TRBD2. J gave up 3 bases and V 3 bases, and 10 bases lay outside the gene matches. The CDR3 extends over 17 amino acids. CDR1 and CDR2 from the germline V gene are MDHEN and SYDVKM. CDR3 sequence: CASSFVVGREGTDTQYF. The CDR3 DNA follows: TGTGCCAGCAGTTTCGTAGTGGGGCGGGAGGGGACAGATACGCAGTATTTT.

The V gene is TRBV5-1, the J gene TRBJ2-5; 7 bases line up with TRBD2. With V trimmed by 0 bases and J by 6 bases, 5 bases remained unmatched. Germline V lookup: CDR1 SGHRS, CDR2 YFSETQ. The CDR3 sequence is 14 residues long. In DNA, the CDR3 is TGCGCCAGCAGCTTGGAGACTAGCACCCAGACCCAGTACTTC. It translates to CASSLETSTQTQYF.

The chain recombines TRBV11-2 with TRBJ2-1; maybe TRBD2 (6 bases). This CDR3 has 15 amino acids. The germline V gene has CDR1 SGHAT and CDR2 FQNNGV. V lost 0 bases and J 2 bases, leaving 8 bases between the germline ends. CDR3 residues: CASSLDGGPYNEQFF. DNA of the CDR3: TGTGCCAGCAGCTTAGACGGGGGACCCTACAATGAGCAGTTCTTC.

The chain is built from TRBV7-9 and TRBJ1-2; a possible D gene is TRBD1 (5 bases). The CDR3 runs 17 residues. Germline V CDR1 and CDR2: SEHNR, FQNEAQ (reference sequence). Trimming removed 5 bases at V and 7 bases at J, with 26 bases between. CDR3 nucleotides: TGTGCCAGCAGCCCTTTATTCCGCGGGACCTCCCCGGGTGGCTACACCTTC. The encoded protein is CASSPLFRGTSPGGYTF. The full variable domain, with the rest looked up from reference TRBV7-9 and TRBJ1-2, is DTGVSQNPRHKITKRGQNVTFRCDPISEHNRLYWYRQTLGQGPEFLTYFQNEAQLEKSRLLSDRFSAERPKGSFSTLEIQRTEQGDSAMYLCASSPLFRGTSPGGYTFGSGTRLTVV.

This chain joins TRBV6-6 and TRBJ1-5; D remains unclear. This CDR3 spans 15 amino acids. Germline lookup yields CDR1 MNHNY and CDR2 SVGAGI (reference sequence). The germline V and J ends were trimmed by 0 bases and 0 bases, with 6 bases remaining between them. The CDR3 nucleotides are TGTGCCAGCAGTTACTCGGCACCTAGCAATCAGCCCCAGCATTTT. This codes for CASSYSAPSNQPQHF.

The DNA of the CDR3 is TGTGCCACCAGCAGACCTCCCCACTTTAACTATGGCTACACCTTC. Protein product: CATSRPPHFNYGYTF. The rearrangement links TRBV15 to TRBJ1-2, with no clear D. V lost 2 bases and J 1 base, leaving 11 bases between the germline ends. Germline lookup yields CDR1 LNHNV and CDR2 YYDKDF (reference sequence). This CDR3 spans 15 amino acids.

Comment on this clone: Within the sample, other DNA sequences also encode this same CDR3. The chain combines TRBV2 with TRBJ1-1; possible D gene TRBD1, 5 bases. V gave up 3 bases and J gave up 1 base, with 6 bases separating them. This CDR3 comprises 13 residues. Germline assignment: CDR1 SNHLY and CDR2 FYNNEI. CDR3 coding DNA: TGTGCCAGCAGTGACCAGGGGAACACTGAAGCTTTCTTT. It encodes CASSDQGNTEAFF. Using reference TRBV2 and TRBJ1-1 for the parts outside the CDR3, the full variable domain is EPEVTQTPSHQVTQMGQEVILRCVPISNHLYFYWYRQILGQKVEFLVSFYNNEISEKSEIFDDQFSVERPDGSNFTLKIRSTKLEDSAMYFCASSDQGNTEAFFGQGTRLTVV.

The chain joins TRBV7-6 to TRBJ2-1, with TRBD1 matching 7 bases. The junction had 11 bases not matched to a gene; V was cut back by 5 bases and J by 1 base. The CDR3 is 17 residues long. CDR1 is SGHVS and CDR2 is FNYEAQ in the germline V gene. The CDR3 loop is CASSPSGGTASYNEQFF. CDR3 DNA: TGTGCCAGCAGCCCATCTGGTGGGACAGCGTCCTACAATGAGCAGTTCTTC.

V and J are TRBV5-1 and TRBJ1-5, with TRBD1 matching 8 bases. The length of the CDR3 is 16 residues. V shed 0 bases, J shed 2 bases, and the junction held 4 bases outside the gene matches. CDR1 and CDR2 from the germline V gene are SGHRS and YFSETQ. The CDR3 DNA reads TGCGCCAGCAGCTTGGACGGACAGGGAGGCAATCAGCCCCAGCATTTT. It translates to CASSLDGQGGNQPQHF.

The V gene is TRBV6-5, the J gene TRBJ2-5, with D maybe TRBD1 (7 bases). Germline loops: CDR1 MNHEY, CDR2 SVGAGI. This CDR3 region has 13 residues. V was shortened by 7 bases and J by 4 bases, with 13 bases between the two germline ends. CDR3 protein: CASTLEGAETQYF. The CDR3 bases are TGTGCCAGCACGTTGGAGGGGGCAGAGACCCAGTACTTC.

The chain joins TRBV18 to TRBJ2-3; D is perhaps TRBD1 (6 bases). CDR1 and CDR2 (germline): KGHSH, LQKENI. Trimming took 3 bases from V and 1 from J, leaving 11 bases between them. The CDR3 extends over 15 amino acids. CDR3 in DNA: TGTGCCAGCTCACCTTTCCAGGGGCGCACAGATACGCAGTATTTT. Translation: CASSPFQGRTDTQYF. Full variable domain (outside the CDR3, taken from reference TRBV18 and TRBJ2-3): NAGVMQNPRHLVRRRGQEARLRCSPMKGHSHVYWYRQLPEEGLKFMVYLQKENIIDESGMPKERFSAEFPKEGPSILRIQQVVRGDSAAYFCASSPFQGRTDTQYFGPGTRLTVL.

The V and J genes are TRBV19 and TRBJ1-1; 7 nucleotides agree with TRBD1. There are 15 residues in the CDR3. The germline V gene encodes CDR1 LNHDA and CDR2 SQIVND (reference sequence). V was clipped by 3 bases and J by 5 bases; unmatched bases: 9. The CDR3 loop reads CASSIGRGRRTEAFF. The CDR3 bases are TGTGCCAGTAGTATCGGTAGGGGGCGTAGAACTGAAGCTTTCTTT.

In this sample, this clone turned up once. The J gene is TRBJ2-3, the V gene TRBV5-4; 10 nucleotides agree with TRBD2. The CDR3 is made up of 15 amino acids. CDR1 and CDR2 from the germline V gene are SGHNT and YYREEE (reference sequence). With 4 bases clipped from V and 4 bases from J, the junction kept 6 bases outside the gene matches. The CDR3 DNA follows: TGTGCCAGCAGCACCCCTAGCGGGAGCCCAGATACGCAGTATTTT. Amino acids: CASSTPSGSPDTQYF.

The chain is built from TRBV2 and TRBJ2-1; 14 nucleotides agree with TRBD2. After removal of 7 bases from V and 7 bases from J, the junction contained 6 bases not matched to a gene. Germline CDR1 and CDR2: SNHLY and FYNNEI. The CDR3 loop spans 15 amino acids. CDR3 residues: CASMRLAGGSNEQFF. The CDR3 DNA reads TGTGCCAGCATGAGACTAGCGGGAGGGAGTAATGAGCAGTTCTTC.

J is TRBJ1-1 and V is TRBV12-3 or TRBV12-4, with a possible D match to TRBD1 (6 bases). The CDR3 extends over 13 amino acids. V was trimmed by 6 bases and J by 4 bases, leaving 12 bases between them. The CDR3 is CASSLQGGTEAFF. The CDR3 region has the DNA TGTGCCAGCAGCCTACAGGGCGGCACTGAAGCTTTCTTT.

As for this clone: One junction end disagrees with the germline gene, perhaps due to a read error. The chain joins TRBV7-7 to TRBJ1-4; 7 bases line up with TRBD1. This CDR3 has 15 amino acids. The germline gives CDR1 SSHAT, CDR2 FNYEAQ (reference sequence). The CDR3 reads CASSRTTGEAEKLFF. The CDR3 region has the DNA TGTGCTAGCAGCCGTACCACAGGGGAAGCTGAAAAACTGTTTTTT. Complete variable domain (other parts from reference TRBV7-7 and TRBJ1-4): GAGVSQSPRYKVTKRGQDVTLRCDPISSHATLYWYQQALGQGPEFLTYFNYEAQPDKSGLPSDRFSAERPEGSISTLTIQRTEQRDSAMYRCASSRTTGEAEKLFFGSGTQLSVL.

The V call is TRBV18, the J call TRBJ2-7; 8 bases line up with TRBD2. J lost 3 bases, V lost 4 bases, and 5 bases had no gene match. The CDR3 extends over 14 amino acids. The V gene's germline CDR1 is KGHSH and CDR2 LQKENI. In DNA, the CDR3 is TGTGCCAGCTCACGGGTTAGCGGGGTCTACGAGCAGTACGTC. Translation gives CASSRVSGVYEQYV.

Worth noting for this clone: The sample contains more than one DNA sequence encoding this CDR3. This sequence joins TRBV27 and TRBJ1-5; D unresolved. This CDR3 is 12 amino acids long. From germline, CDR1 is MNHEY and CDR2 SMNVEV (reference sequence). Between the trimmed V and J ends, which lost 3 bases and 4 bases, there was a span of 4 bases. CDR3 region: CASSFYNQPQHF. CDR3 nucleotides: TGTGCCAGCAGTTTTTATAATCAGCCCCAGCATTTT.

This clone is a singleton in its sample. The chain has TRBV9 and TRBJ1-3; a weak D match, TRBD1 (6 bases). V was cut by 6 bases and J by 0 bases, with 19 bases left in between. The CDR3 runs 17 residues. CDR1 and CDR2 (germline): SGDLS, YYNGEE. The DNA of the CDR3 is TGTGCCAGCACCACCGGCGGGGGCAGAGCCTCTGGAAACACCATATATTTT. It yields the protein CASTTGGGRASGNTIYF. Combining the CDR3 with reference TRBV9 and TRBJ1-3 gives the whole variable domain DSGVTQTPKHLITATGQRVTLRCSPRSGDLSVYWYQQSLDQGLQFLIQYYNGEERAKGNILERFSAQQFPDLHSELNLSSLELGDSALYFCASTTGGGRASGNTIYFGEGSWLTVV.

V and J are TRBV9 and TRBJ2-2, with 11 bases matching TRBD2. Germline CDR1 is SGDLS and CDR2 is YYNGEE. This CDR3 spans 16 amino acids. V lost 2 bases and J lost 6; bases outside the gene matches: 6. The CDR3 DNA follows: TGTGCCAGCAGCGTTACTAGCGGGGGAGCGGCCGGGGAGCTGTTTTTT. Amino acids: CASSVTSGGAAGELFF.

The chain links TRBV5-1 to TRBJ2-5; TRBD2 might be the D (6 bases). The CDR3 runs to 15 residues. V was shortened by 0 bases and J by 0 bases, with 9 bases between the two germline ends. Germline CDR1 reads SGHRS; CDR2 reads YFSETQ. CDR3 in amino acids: CASSLVLAYQETQYF. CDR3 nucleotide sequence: TGCGCCAGCAGCTTGGTACTAGCCTACCAAGAGACCCAGTACTTC.

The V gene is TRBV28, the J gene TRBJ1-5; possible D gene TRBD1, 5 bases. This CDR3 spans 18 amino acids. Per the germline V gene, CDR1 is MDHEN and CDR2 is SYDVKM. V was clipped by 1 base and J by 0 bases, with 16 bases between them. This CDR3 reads CASSLYPHSRVSNQPQHF. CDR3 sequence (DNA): TGTGCCAGCAGTTTATATCCCCATAGCAGGGTTAGCAATCAGCCCCAGCATTTT.

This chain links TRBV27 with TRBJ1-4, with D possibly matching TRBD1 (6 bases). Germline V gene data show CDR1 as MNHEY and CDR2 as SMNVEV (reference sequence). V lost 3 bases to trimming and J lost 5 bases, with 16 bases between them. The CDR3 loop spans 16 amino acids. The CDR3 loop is CASSFLGTSINEKLFF. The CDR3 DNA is TGTGCCAGCAGTTTTCTAGGGACAAGCATCAATGAAAAACTGTTTTTT. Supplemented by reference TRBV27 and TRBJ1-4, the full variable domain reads EAQVTQNPRYLITVTGKKLTVTCSQNMNHEYMSWYRQDPGLGLRQIYYSMNVEVTDKGDVPEGYKVSRKEKRNFPLILESPSPNQTSLYFCASSFLGTSINEKLFFGSGTQLSVL.

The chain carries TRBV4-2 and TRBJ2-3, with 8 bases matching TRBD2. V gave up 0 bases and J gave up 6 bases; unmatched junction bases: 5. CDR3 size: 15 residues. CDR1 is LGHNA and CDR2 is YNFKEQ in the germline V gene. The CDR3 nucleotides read TGTGCCAGCAGCCAAGATGTGGCTAGCGGGGATACGCAGTATTTT. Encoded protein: CASSQDVASGDTQYF.